A selection of T cell receptor beta chains follows, all from one sample in a study of blood T cell repertoires in COVID-19. Produced via immunoSEQ multiplex PCR; TCRdb's table is partial and in-frame only. The sample includes roughly 100,000 clones, roughly 91% of them seen just once. The sequenced material came from peripheral blood. The receptors here all came from a human donor in a cohort sampled during active COVID-19. The CDR3 runs from the conserved cysteine through the conserved F or W. A D gene is named only where the DNA matches it firmly. Size values are once, few and many counts, or a class for expanded clones, and some rows have none.

CDR3 DNA: TGTGCCAGCAGCCAAGGGCCGGGACAGGGTATCACAGATACGCAGTATTTT; CDR3 protein: CASSQGPGQGITDTQYF; J gene: TRBJ2-3; D gene: TRBD1; clone size: once; CDR3 length: 17; V gene: TRBV3-1/TRBV3-2
CDR3 DNA: TGCGCCAGCAGCCCTGGACAGGGCTTTCTCTATGGCTACACCTTC; CDR3 protein: CASSPGQGFLYGYTF; J gene: TRBJ1-2; D gene: TRBD1; clone size: NA; CDR3 length: 15; V gene: TRBV10-2
CDR3 DNA: TGTGCCAGCAGTTACTCAGCCCCGGGACTAGCGACCTACAATGAGCAGTTCTTC; CDR3 protein: CASSYSAPGLATYNEQFF; J gene: TRBJ2-1; D gene: TRBD2; clone size: NA; CDR3 length: 18; V gene: TRBV6-2/TRBV6-3
CDR3 DNA: TGTGCCAGCAGTTTATTCCCCGCGGGGATGGGCACCGGGGAGCTGTTTTTT; CDR3 protein: CASSLFPAGMGTGELFF; J gene: TRBJ2-2; D gene: NA; clone size: NA; CDR3 length: 17; V gene: TRBV27
CDR3 DNA: TGCGCCAGCGGATGGGACAGCTACAATGAGCAGTTCTTC; CDR3 protein: CASGWDSYNEQFF; J gene: TRBJ2-1; D gene: TRBD1; clone size: NA; CDR3 length: 13; V gene: TRBV10-2
CDR3 DNA: TGTGCCAGCAGTTTGCGGGCCACTCCCTACGAGCAGTACTTC; CDR3 protein: CASSLRATPYEQYF; J gene: TRBJ2-7; D gene: NA; clone size: NA; CDR3 length: 14; V gene: TRBV28
CDR3 DNA: TGTGCCAGCAGTCCTCATACAGGGAACGAGCAGTACTTC; CDR3 protein: CASSPHTGNEQYF; J gene: TRBJ2-7; D gene: NA; clone size: few; CDR3 length: 13; V gene: TRBV12-3/TRBV12-4
CDR3 DNA: TGTGCCAGTAAAAGGGGCCAGACGGCGAATCAGCCCCAGCATTTT; CDR3 protein: CASKRGQTANQPQHF; J gene: TRBJ1-5; D gene: NA; clone size: NA; CDR3 length: 15; V gene: TRBV19
CDR3 DNA: TGTGCCAGCAGCAATGAAATCGGGACAGGGTATGGCTACACCTTC; CDR3 protein: CASSNEIGTGYGYTF; J gene: TRBJ1-2; D gene: TRBD1; clone size: NA; CDR3 length: 15; V gene: TRBV7-9
CDR3 DNA: TGTGCCACCAAACCCATGGCGGGGGCCGCTTTAAATGAGCAGTTCTTC; CDR3 protein: CATKPMAGAALNEQFF; J gene: TRBJ2-1; D gene: NA; clone size: NA; CDR3 length: 16; V gene: TRBV7-2
CDR3 DNA: TGTGCCAGCAGCCCGGGGGGGATGAACACTGAAGCTTTCTTT; CDR3 protein: CASSPGGMNTEAFF; J gene: TRBJ1-1; D gene: NA; clone size: NA; CDR3 length: 14; V gene: TRBV9
CDR3 DNA: TGTGCCAGTAGTCTCCCGTGCACAGGCCCGAGATGTGAGCAGTACTTC; CDR3 protein: CASSLPCTGPRCEQYF; J gene: TRBJ2-7; D gene: NA; clone size: NA; CDR3 length: 16; V gene: TRBV19
CDR3 DNA: TGTGCCAGCAGCGTTGGGTCGGCGGCGAACACCGGGGAGCTGTTTTTT; CDR3 protein: CASSVGSAANTGELFF; J gene: TRBJ2-2; D gene: NA; clone size: NA; CDR3 length: 16; V gene: TRBV9
CDR3 DNA: TGCGCCAGCAGCTTGGACAGTAGCACAGATACGCAGTATTTT; CDR3 protein: CASSLDSSTDTQYF; J gene: TRBJ2-3; D gene: NA; clone size: NA; CDR3 length: 14; V gene: TRBV5-1
CDR3 DNA: TGTGCCAGCAGCTTAGCGCCAGGGGGGAACACTGAAGCTTTCTTT; CDR3 protein: CASSLAPGGNTEAFF; J gene: TRBJ1-1; D gene: TRBD1; clone size: NA; CDR3 length: 15; V gene: TRBV11-1
CDR3 DNA: TGTGCCAGCAGCTTAGAATTGGGGAGGTGGCTCACCGGGGAGCTGTTTTTT; CDR3 protein: CASSLELGRWLTGELFF; J gene: TRBJ2-2; D gene: NA; clone size: NA; CDR3 length: 17; V gene: TRBV7-8
CDR3 DNA: TGTGCCAGCAGTTCCCCACGGGGGAACTATGGCTACACCTTC; CDR3 protein: CASSSPRGNYGYTF; J gene: TRBJ1-2; D gene: NA; clone size: NA; CDR3 length: 14; V gene: TRBV28
CDR3 DNA: TGTGCCAGCAGCCTCCGGGACAGGGCTTCTGGCTACACCTTC; CDR3 protein: CASSLRDRASGYTF; J gene: TRBJ1-2; D gene: TRBD1; clone size: once; CDR3 length: 14; V gene: TRBV7-9
CDR3 DNA: TGTGCCAGCAGCCAAGCGGGTAGTCGAGATACGCAGTATTTT; CDR3 protein: CASSQAGSRDTQYF; J gene: TRBJ2-3; D gene: NA; clone size: NA; CDR3 length: 14; V gene: TRBV3-1/TRBV3-2
CDR3 DNA: TGCAGCGTTGACTCTCTTACCGGGGAGCTGTTTTTT; CDR3 protein: CSVDSLTGELFF; J gene: TRBJ2-2; D gene: NA; clone size: NA; CDR3 length: 12; V gene: TRBV29-1
CDR3 DNA: TGTGCCAGCAGCGTAGGGAGGAGCCAACATGAGCAGTTCTTC; CDR3 protein: CASSVGRSQHEQFF; J gene: TRBJ2-1; D gene: NA; clone size: once; CDR3 length: 14; V gene: TRBV9
CDR3 DNA: TGTGCCAGCAGCAACGACAGGGACCACTATGGCTACACCTTC; CDR3 protein: CASSNDRDHYGYTF; J gene: TRBJ1-2; D gene: TRBD1; clone size: once; CDR3 length: 14; V gene: TRBV5-5